This T cell receptor beta chain was sequenced during a study of shared clonotypes between healthy human individuals. Germline CDR1 and CDR2: LNHNV and YYDKDF (reference sequence). CDR3 length equals 16 residues. With V trimmed by 3 bases and J by 2 bases, 7 bases remained unmatched. Execution of the assay was at deep level. Sequencing used immunoSEQ multiplex PCR; TCRdb keeps in-frame clones, though not all of them. The sample records about 690,000 clones, around 91% being singletons. This clonotype was sampled from a man younger than 35 in good health. Some clones in this sample may be carry-over from other donors' samples. The sequencing sample was made of memory CD8+ T cells from PBMCs. Described subset: CD45RO+ cells pooled with CCR7-negative TemRA cells. The chain is built from TRBV15 and TRBJ2-1, with 7 bases matching TRBD2. The CDR3 is CATSRISGLAYNEQFF. CDR3 nucleotides: TGTGCCACCAGCAGGATCTCAGGACTAGCCTACAATGAGCAGTTCTTC. Based on the CDR3 plus reference TRBV15 and TRBJ2-1, the full variable domain is DAMVIQNPRYQVTQFGKPVTLSCSQTLNHNVMYWYQQKSSQAPKLLFHYYDKDFNNEADTPDNFQSRRPNTSFCFLDIRSPGLGDTAMYLCATSRISGLAYNEQFFGPGTRLTVL.